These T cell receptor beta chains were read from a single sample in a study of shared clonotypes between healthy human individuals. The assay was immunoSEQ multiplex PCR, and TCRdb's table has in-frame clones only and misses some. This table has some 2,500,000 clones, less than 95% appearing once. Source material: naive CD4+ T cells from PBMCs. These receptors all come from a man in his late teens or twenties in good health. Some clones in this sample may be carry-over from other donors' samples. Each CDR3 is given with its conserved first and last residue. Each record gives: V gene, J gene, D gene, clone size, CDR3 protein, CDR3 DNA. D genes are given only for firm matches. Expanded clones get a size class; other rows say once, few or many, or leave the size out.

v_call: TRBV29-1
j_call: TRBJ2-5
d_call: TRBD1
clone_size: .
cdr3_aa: CSVVGQGTQETQYF
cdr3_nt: TGCAGCGTGGTAGGACAGGGGACTCAAGAGACCCAGTACTTC

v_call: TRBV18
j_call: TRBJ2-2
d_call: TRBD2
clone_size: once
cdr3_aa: CASSPRTSDTGELFF
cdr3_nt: TGTGCCAGCTCGCCCCGGACTAGTGATACCGGGGAGCTGTTTTTT

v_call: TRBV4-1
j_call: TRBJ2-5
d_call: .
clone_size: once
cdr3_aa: CASSPGRAKWETQYF
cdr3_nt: TGCGCCAGCAGCCCCGGCAGGGCTAAATGGGAGACCCAGTACTTC

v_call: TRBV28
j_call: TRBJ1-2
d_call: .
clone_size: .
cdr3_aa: CASSPQLGQGYGYTF
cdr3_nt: TGTGCCAGCAGTCCACAACTGGGCCAGGGCTATGGCTACACCTTC

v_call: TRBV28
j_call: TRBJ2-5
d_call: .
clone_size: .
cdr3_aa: CASSFTRGVIQETQYF
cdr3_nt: TGTGCCAGCAGTTTCACTCGCGGGGTTATCCAAGAGACCCAGTACTTC

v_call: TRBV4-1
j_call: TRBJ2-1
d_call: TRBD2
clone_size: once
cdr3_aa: CASSQLGGTNNEQFF
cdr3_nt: TGCGCCAGCAGCCAACTGGGAGGGACCAACAATGAGCAGTTCTTC

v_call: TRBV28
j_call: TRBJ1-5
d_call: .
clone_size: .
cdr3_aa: CASSLWGERNQPQHF
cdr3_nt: TGTGCCAGCAGTTTATGGGGAGAAAGGAATCAGCCCCAGCATTTT

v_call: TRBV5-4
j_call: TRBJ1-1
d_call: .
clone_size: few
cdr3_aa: CASSLEGLNTEAFF
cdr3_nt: TGTGCCAGCAGCTTGGAGGGCCTGAACACTGAAGCTTTCTTT

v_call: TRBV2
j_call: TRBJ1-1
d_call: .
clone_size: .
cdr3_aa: CASRRVSGTFF
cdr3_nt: TGTGCCAGCAGGAGGGTTTCCGGTACTTTCTTT

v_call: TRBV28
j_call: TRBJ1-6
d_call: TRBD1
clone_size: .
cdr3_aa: CASSPWTGLTSNSPLHF
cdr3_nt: TGTGCCAGCAGTCCCTGGACAGGACTAACCTCAAATTCACCCCTCCACTTT

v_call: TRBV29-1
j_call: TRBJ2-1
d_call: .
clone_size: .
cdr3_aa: CSVEEGGQERYNEQFF
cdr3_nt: TGCAGCGTTGAAGAGGGGGGGCAGGAAAGATACAATGAGCAGTTCTTC

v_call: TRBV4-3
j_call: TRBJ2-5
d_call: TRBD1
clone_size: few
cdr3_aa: CASSHNRDRGWETQYF
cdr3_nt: TGCGCCAGCAGCCACAACCGGGACAGGGGGTGGGAGACCCAGTACTTC

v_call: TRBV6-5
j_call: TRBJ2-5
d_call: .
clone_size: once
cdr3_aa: CASSSSTQYF
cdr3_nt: TGTGCCAGCAGTTCCTCGACCCAGTACTTC

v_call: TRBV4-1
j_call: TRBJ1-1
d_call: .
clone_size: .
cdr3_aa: CASSQRRNTEAFF
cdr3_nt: TGCGCCAGCAGCCAAAGACGGAACACTGAAGCTTTCTTT

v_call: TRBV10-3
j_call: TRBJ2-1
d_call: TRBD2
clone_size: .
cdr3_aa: CAISEGTSGNYNEQFF
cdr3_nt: TGTGCCATCAGTGAGGGGACTAGCGGTAACTACAATGAGCAGTTCTTC

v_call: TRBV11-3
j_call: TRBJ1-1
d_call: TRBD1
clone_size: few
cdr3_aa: CASSQGGTVNTEAFF
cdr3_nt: TGTGCCAGCAGCCAGGGGGGGACAGTGAACACTGAAGCTTTCTTT

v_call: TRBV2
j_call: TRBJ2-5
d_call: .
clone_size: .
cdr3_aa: CASVRTRLETQYF
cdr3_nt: TGTGCCAGCGTCCGAACAAGGTTGGAGACCCAGTACTTC

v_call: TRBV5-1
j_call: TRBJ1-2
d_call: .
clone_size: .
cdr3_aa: CASSFGGAANYGYTF
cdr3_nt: TGCGCCAGCAGCTTTGGGGGGGCGGCTAACTATGGCTACACCTTC

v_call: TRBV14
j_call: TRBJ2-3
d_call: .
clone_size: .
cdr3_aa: CASSRAGGDTQYF
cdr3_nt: TGTGCCAGCAGCCGGGCCGGGGGAGATACGCAGTATTTT

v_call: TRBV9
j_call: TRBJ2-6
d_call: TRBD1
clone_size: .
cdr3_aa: CASSVEAGQGSGANVLTF
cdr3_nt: TGTGCCAGCAGCGTAGAGGCGGGACAGGGATCTGGGGCCAACGTCCTGACTTTC

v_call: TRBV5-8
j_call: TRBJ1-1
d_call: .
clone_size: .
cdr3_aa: CASSSGMHTEAFF
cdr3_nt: TGTGCCAGCAGCTCCGGGATGCACACTGAAGCTTTCTTT

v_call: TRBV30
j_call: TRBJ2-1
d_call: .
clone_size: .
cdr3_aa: CAWSSPLRDRKNEQFF
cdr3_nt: TGTGCCTGGAGTTCCCCGTTGCGGGATAGAAAAAATGAGCAGTTCTTC

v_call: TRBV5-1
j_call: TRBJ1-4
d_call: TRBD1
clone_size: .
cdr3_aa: CASSSGQGNEKLFF
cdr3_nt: TGCGCCAGCAGCTCTGGACAGGGGAATGAAAAACTGTTTTTT

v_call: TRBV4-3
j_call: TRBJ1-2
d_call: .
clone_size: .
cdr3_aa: CAVGGDGYTF
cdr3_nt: TGCGCGGTGGGCGGGGATGGCTACACCTTC

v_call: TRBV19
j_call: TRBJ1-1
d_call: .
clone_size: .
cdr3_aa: CASSEGFRTEAFF
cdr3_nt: TGTGCCAGTAGTGAGGGATTTCGCACTGAAGCTTTCTTT

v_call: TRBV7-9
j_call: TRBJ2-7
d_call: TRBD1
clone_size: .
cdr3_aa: CASSFNQGEGEQYF
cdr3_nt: TGTGCCAGCAGCTTTAACCAGGGGGAAGGCGAGCAGTACTTC

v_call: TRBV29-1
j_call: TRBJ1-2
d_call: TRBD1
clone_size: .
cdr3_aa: CSVATGDYGYTF
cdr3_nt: TGCAGCGTTGCGACAGGGGACTATGGCTACACCTTC

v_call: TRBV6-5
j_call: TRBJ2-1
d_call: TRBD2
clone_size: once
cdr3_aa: CASKKAGGAYNEQFF
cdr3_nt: TGTGCCAGCAAAAAAGCGGGAGGGGCCTACAATGAGCAGTTCTTC

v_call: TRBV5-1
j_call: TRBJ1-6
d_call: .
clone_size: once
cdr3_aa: CASSPSTTVSYNSPLHF
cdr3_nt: TGCGCCAGCAGCCCCTCGACGACAGTCTCCTATAATTCACCCCTCCACTTT

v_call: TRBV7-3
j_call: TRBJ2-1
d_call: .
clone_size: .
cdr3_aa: CASSLMGPTTDNEQFF
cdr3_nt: TGTGCCAGCAGCTTAATGGGACCTACCACAGACAATGAGCAGTTCTTC

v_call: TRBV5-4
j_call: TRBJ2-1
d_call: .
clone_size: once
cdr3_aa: CASSLSAETSYNEQFF
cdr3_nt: TGTGCCAGCAGCTTGAGTGCGGAGACCTCCTACAATGAGCAGTTCTTC

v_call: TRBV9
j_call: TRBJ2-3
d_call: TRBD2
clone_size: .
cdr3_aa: CASSDLRTSGSGIDTQYF
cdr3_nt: TGTGCCAGCAGCGACTTAAGGACTAGCGGGAGTGGGATAGATACGCAGTATTTT

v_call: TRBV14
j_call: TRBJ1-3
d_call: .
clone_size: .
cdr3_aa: CASSQVVRGNTIYF
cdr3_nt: TGTGCCAGCAGCCAAGTGGTTAGAGGAAACACCATATATTTT

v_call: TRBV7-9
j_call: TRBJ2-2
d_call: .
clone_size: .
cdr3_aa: CASSQPSGGNTGELFF
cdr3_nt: TGTGCCAGCAGCCAGCCGTCCGGGGGAAACACCGGGGAGCTGTTTTTT

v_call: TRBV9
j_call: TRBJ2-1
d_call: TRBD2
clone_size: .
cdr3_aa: CASSATSGSVSYNEQFF
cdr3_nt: TGTGCCAGCAGCGCGACTAGCGGGAGTGTCTCCTACAATGAGCAGTTCTTC

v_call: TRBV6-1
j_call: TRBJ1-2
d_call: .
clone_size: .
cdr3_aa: CASSVRGIDYGYTF
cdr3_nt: TGTGCCAGCAGTGTTCGGGGTATAGACTATGGCTACACCTTC